This T cell receptor beta chain emerged from a study of Ad26.COV2.S vaccination and SARS-CoV-2 variants. General study points: Vaccinated and placebo-treated recipients had similar non-spike TCR breadth.

The repertoire was sequenced with immunoSEQ multiplex PCR; TCRdb's copy has only in-frame clones and lacks some. This sample yields about 180,000 clones, of which roughly 87% are seen a single time; around 6.3% belongs to the top ten. V was pared by 1 base and J by 0 bases, with 8 bases between. Germline V gene sequence: CDR1 SGHVS, CDR2 FQNEAQ. The CDR3 runs to 15 residues. This clone was seen a handful of times. Its matching antigen is unknown. V is TRBV7-8 and J is TRBJ2-3; D call uncertain. This TCR was recovered from a human donor who had recovered from COVID-19. Sequenced here: peripheral blood, sampled after recovery from COVID-19. CDR3 sequence reads: CASSLDLLSTDTQYF. In DNA, the CDR3 is TGTGCCAGCAGCTTAGATCTCTTGAGCACAGATACGCAGTATTTT.